The rows below give T cell receptor beta chains drawn from one sample of a study of control samples from healthy donors and cancer patients. The method was immunoSEQ multiplex PCR; TCRdb's version includes in-frame clones alone and lacks a portion of them. This repertoire shows roughly 450,000 clones, approximately 92% found once; its top ten account for roughly 6.4%. Specimen: PBMCs. All receptors derive from a man in his forties or fifties with head and neck cancer. Each CDR3 is given with its conserved first and last residue. The D gene is left open where the match is weak. The size entry is marked missing in some rows and otherwise reads once, few, many or a size class.

D: -
size: -
J: TRBJ2-5
V: TRBV5-1
CDR3: CASSLGQETQYF
DNA: TGCGCCAGCAGCTTGGGCCAGGAGACCCAGTACTTC

D: -
size: -
J: TRBJ2-5
V: TRBV5-1
CDR3: CASSLATNVQETQYF
DNA: TGCGCCAGCAGCTTGGCAACAAATGTCCAAGAGACCCAGTACTTC

D: -
size: -
J: TRBJ2-7
V: TRBV15
CDR3: CATSSVTYEQYF
DNA: TGTGCCACCAGCAGCGTTACCTACGAGCAGTACTTC

D: -
size: few
J: TRBJ1-1
V: TRBV11-2
CDR3: CASSSRPGATEAFF
DNA: TGTGCCAGCAGCTCCCGGCCCGGGGCCACTGAAGCTTTCTTT

D: -
size: -
J: TRBJ2-7
V: TRBV2
CDR3: CASRMGRIYEQYF
DNA: TGTGCCAGCAGAATGGGACGGATCTACGAGCAGTACTTC

D: -
size: -
J: TRBJ1-1
V: TRBV3-1/TRBV3-2
CDR3: CASSQVVGNTEAFF
DNA: TGTGCCAGCAGCCAAGTGGTGGGGAACACTGAAGCTTTCTTT

D: TRBD2
size: -
J: TRBJ2-1
V: TRBV2
CDR3: CASRRGEHNEQFF
DNA: TGTGCCAGCAGGCGGGGGGAGCACAATGAGCAGTTCTTC

D: -
size: -
J: TRBJ2-6
V: TRBV18
CDR3: CASSPGRRSGANVLTF
DNA: TGTGCCAGCTCCCCGGGGAGAAGATCTGGGGCCAACGTCCTGACTTTC

D: TRBD1
size: once
J: TRBJ1-3
V: TRBV5-1
CDR3: CASSPWDRGWGNTIYF
DNA: TGCGCCAGCAGCCCATGGGACAGGGGATGGGGAAACACCATATATTTT

D: -
size: -
J: TRBJ2-3
V: TRBV15
CDR3: CATSRTRVDTQYF
DNA: TGTGCCACCAGCAGGACCCGGGTCGATACGCAGTATTTT

D: -
size: -
J: TRBJ1-2
V: TRBV6-4
CDR3: CASSVDRTGRSYTF
DNA: TGTGCCAGCAGCGTCGACAGGACCGGGAGGAGCTACACCTTC

D: -
size: -
J: TRBJ2-5
V: TRBV27
CDR3: CASSPELTGQETQYF
DNA: TGTGCCAGCAGTCCAGAGCTAACAGGGCAAGAGACCCAGTACTTC

D: -
size: -
J: TRBJ2-3
V: TRBV10-3
CDR3: CAISGGRGTDTQYF
DNA: TGTGCCATCAGTGGGGGTCGGGGCACAGATACGCAGTATTTT

D: -
size: -
J: TRBJ2-7
V: TRBV6-5
CDR3: CASSPSMVSSYEQYF
DNA: TGTGCCAGCAGCCCCTCAATGGTCAGTTCCTACGAGCAGTACTTC

D: TRBD1
size: -
J: TRBJ2-7
V: TRBV19
CDR3: CASSSLPGTGPYYEQYF
DNA: TGTGCCAGTAGTTCCCTCCCCGGGACAGGCCCGTACTACGAGCAGTACTTC

D: TRBD2
size: once
J: TRBJ2-6
V: TRBV5-4
CDR3: CASSLAGGLRSGANVLTF
DNA: TGTGCCAGCAGCTTGGCGGGGGGGTTACGCTCTGGGGCCAACGTCCTGACTTTC

D: -
size: -
J: TRBJ1-6
V: TRBV18
CDR3: CASSPPTARNSPLHF
DNA: TGTGCCAGCTCACCACCGACAGCGCGTAATTCACCCCTCCACTTT

D: TRBD2
size: once
J: TRBJ2-5
V: TRBV28
CDR3: CASSPPGTSGREETQYF
DNA: TGTGCCAGCAGTCCGCCCGGGACTAGCGGGAGAGAAGAGACCCAGTACTTC

D: TRBD1
size: few
J: TRBJ1-5
V: TRBV28
CDR3: CASRPTGGNQPQHF
DNA: TGTGCCAGCAGACCTACAGGGGGCAATCAGCCCCAGCATTTT

D: TRBD2
size: -
J: TRBJ2-3
V: TRBV24-1
CDR3: CATSDPSGGITDTQYF
DNA: TGTGCCACCAGTGACCCTAGCGGGGGGATCACAGATACGCAGTATTTT

D: -
size: -
J: TRBJ2-2
V: TRBV30
CDR3: CAWSALGVTGELFF
DNA: TGTGCCTGGAGTGCCCTCGGGGTTACCGGGGAGCTGTTTTTT

D: -
size: -
J: TRBJ1-1
V: TRBV12-3/TRBV12-4
CDR3: CASSLRSGGEAFF
DNA: TGTGCCAGCAGTTTAAGGTCTGGGGGTGAAGCTTTCTTT

D: -
size: -
J: TRBJ2-5
V: TRBV28
CDR3: CASSPKRVGQGGQYF
DNA: TGTGCCAGCAGTCCCAAGAGGGTTGGGCAAGGGGGCCAGTACTTC

D: TRBD1
size: large
J: TRBJ1-1
V: TRBV6-6
CDR3: CASSFGTGGFAEAFF
DNA: TGTGCCAGCAGTTTCGGGACAGGCGGGTTCGCTGAAGCTTTCTTT

D: TRBD2
size: -
J: TRBJ2-1
V: TRBV19
CDR3: CASSRASGYNEQFF
DNA: TGTGCCAGTAGTCGGGCTAGCGGGTACAATGAGCAGTTCTTC

D: -
size: -
J: TRBJ2-7
V: TRBV27
CDR3: CASRLGRGITYEQYF
DNA: TGTGCCAGCAGGCTCGGACGGGGGATTACCTACGAGCAGTACTTC

D: -
size: -
J: TRBJ2-2
V: TRBV7-2
CDR3: CASSQHRDTGELFF
DNA: TGTGCCAGCAGCCAACACAGGGACACCGGGGAGCTGTTTTTT

D: TRBD2
size: -
J: TRBJ2-5
V: TRBV20-1
CDR3: CSASGGTSDFLSGWETQYF
DNA: TGCAGTGCTAGTGGGGGGACTAGCGATTTCCTAAGTGGTTGGGAGACCCAGTACTTC

D: -
size: -
J: TRBJ1-6
V: TRBV6-5
CDR3: CASSYGIDSPLHF
DNA: TGTGCCAGCAGTTACGGTATTGATTCACCCCTCCACTTT

D: -
size: -
J: TRBJ2-2
V: TRBV12-3/TRBV12-4
CDR3: CASSPPGELFF
DNA: TGTGCCAGCAGCCCGCCCGGGGAGCTGTTTTTT

D: -
size: -
J: TRBJ2-3
V: TRBV7-8
CDR3: CASTGQFTDTQYF
DNA: TGTGCCAGCACTGGACAGTTCACAGATACGCAGTATTTT

D: TRBD1
size: once
J: TRBJ2-5
V: TRBV5-1
CDR3: CASSPFSGTGGETQYF
DNA: TGCGCCAGCAGCCCATTCTCAGGGACAGGGGGAGAGACCCAGTACTTC

D: -
size: -
J: TRBJ1-1
V: TRBV30
CDR3: CAWSHRGGSDTEAFF
DNA: TGTGCCTGGAGCCACCGCGGGGGAAGTGACACTGAAGCTTTCTTT

D: TRBD1
size: -
J: TRBJ2-7
V: TRBV5-1
CDR3: CASSQKTGGKDEQYF
DNA: TGCGCCAGCAGCCAAAAGACAGGGGGTAAGGACGAGCAGTACTTC

D: -
size: -
J: TRBJ1-2
V: TRBV5-4
CDR3: CASSSGQNYGYTF
DNA: TGTGCCAGCAGCTCCGGACAGAACTATGGCTACACCTTC

D: -
size: -
J: TRBJ1-5
V: TRBV18
CDR3: CASWQAVGSNQPQHF
DNA: TGTGCCAGCTGGCAGGCGGTAGGTAGCAATCAGCCCCAGCATTTT

D: -
size: -
J: TRBJ1-5
V: TRBV9
CDR3: CARKREDRRSNQPQHF
DNA: TGTGCCAGAAAACGAGAGGACCGAAGGAGCAATCAGCCCCAGCATTTT

D: -
size: -
J: TRBJ1-2
V: TRBV7-6
CDR3: CASSLEGGAGGYTF
DNA: TGTGCCAGCAGCTTAGAAGGGGGGGCAGGCGGCTACACCTTC

D: TRBD2
size: -
J: TRBJ2-3
V: TRBV14
CDR3: CASSQGGSELATIF
DNA: TGTGCCAGCAGCCAAGGTGGATCTGAACTAGCGACAATTTTT

D: -
size: -
J: TRBJ1-2
V: TRBV5-6
CDR3: CASSSLGIGYTF
DNA: TGTGCCAGCAGCTCCCTCGGGATTGGCTACACCTTC

D: -
size: -
J: TRBJ1-5
V: TRBV19
CDR3: CASTARSNQPQHF
DNA: TGTGCCAGTACTGCCAGGTCCAATCAGCCCCAGCATTTT

D: -
size: -
J: TRBJ2-7
V: TRBV5-1
CDR3: CASSGGQGSTHEQYF
DNA: TGCGCCAGCAGCGGCGGCCAGGGGAGCACCCACGAGCAGTACTTC

D: -
size: -
J: TRBJ2-1
V: TRBV7-3
CDR3: CASSVGSGYNEQFF
DNA: TGTGCCAGCAGCGTAGGGAGTGGGTACAATGAGCAGTTCTTC

D: -
size: -
J: TRBJ2-5
V: TRBV10-3
CDR3: CAISDRGHDQETQYF
DNA: TGTGCCATCAGTGATCGGGGACACGACCAAGAGACCCAGTACTTC

D: -
size: -
J: TRBJ1-6
V: TRBV11-2
CDR3: CASSLRFRESSPLHF
DNA: TGTGCCAGCAGCTTAAGGTTCCGCGAGAGTTCACCCCTCCACTTT

D: -
size: -
J: TRBJ1-2
V: TRBV3-1/TRBV3-2
CDR3: CASSQRLGGYTF
DNA: TGTGCCAGCAGCCAAAGGTTGGGTGGCTACACCTTC

D: -
size: -
J: TRBJ2-7
V: TRBV7-2
CDR3: CASSLRLSGAGLAYEQYF
DNA: TGTGCCAGCAGCTTGCGCCTGTCGGGGGCAGGGTTAGCCTACGAGCAGTACTTC

D: TRBD1
size: -
J: TRBJ1-1
V: TRBV20-1
CDR3: CSARDREEAFF
DNA: TGCAGTGCCCGGGACAGGGAAGAAGCTTTCTTT

D: TRBD1
size: -
J: TRBJ2-5
V: TRBV24-1
CDR3: CATSDLDHRGETQYF
DNA: TGTGCCACCAGTGATTTAGATCACAGGGGTGAGACCCAGTACTTC

D: -
size: -
J: TRBJ2-7
V: TRBV28
CDR3: CASSIYQSYEQYF
DNA: TGTGCCAGCAGTATTTACCAGTCGTACGAGCAGTACTTC

D: -
size: once
J: TRBJ2-7
V: TRBV2
CDR3: CASSDGRGVSYEQYF
DNA: TGTGCCAGCAGTGATGGCCGCGGGGTCTCCTACGAGCAGTACTTC

D: -
size: -
J: TRBJ1-4
V: TRBV7-9
CDR3: CASSWADNEKLFF
DNA: TGTGCCAGCAGCTGGGCCGACAATGAAAAACTGTTTTTT

D: -
size: once
J: TRBJ1-5
V: TRBV30
CDR3: CAWNVLPERPQHF
DNA: TGTGCCTGGAATGTTCTACCCGAACGGCCCCAGCATTTT

D: -
size: -
J: TRBJ2-7
V: TRBV19
CDR3: CASSTSSSYEQYF
DNA: TGTGCCAGTAGCACCTCTAGCTCCTACGAGCAGTACTTC